Given below is one T cell receptor (beta chain) in context. Its antigen remains unidentified. Only in-frame clones appear in the TCRdb table, and some are missing; sequencing was by immunoSEQ multiplex PCR. The profile shows about 70,000 clones, over 80% of them singletons. The entry originates in a study of siplizumab effects on memory and regulatory T cells. Overall study findings and caveats: No more than a minor fraction of alloreactive clones could be traced back to unstimulated subsets.

Between the trimmed V and J ends, which lost 0 bases and 1 base, there was a span of 10 bases. Germline assignment: CDR1 LNHDA and CDR2 SQIVND (reference sequence). The CDR3 totals 16 residues. Sequences were obtained from Tregs sorted from blood. The chain joins TRBV19 to TRBJ1-5, with D tentatively TRBD1 (5 bases). This clonotype originated in a human donor in good health. CDR3 loop: CASSIDHRLSNQPQHF. DNA of the CDR3: TGTGCCAGTAGTATAGACCACAGGCTCAGCAATCAGCCCCAGCATTTT.